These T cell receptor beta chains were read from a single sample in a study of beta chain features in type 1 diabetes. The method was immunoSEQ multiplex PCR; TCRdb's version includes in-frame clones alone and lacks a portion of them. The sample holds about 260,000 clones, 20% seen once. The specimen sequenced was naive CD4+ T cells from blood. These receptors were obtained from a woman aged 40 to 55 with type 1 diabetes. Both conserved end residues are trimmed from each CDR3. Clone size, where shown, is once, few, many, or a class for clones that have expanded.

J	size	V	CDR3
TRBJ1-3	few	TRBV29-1	SVGVRERNTIY
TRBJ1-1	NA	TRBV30	AWSAGMNTEAF
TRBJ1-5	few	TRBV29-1	SVGEGDQPQH
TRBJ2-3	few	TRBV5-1	ASRPSIRSYGTDTQY
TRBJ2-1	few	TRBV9	ASSGERIYNEQF
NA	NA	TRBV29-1	RARTSGPYEQY
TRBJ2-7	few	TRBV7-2	ASSLGLDTYEQY
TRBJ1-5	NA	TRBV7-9	ASSAAGRNQPQH
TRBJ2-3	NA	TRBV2	ASSWDRISTDTQY
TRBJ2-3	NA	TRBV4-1	ASSQGGSTDTQY
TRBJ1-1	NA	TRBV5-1	ASSLQDTEAF
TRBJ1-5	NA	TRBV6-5	ASRVGGSNQPQH
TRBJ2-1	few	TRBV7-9	ASTPLGLGLNEQF
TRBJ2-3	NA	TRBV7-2	ASSVGLATDTQY
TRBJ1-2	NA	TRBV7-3	ASSPDMGRGYT
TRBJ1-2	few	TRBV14	ASSHRRTGDGYT
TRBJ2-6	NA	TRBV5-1	ASSFGLLPSSGANVLT